This T cell receptor (beta chain) was identified during a study of control samples from healthy donors and cancer patients (dated by TCRdb to between 2020 and 2021). The library was obtained by the immunoSEQ multiplex PCR assay. The table comes from immuneACCESS by way of TCRdb, which keeps in-frame sequences with V and J called. Part of the clones is missing from these tables; in studies checked, under half for an unresolved V gene and the rest for unknown reasons. This sample is represented by about 51,000 clones; over 85% of them were singletons. The ten largest clonotypes hold roughly 1.4% of the sample. This clone has just one count. This receptor's antigen is unknown. Base qualities are missing; no much larger clone stands one base away. The germline V gene specifies SGHTS as CDR1 and YDEGEE as CDR2. Including the terminal cysteine and phenylalanine, the CDR3 comprises 15 residues. This entry keeps only the CDR3 DNA: 45 bases, framed from base 1. V is trimmed back by 3 bases and J by 6 bases, and the junction contains 4 bases that no gene match accounts for.

The TCR was taken from a man aged 40-55 years with colorectal cancer. The source material was PBMCs. The chain is encoded by TRBV5-8 joined to TRBJ2-5, and 14 bases in between align with TRBD2. The CDR3 is CASSSGLAGEQTQYF. In nucleotide form, the sequence is TGTGCCAGCAGCTCGGGACTAGCGGGAGAGCAGACCCAGTACTTC.